The 29 T cell receptor beta chains given below trace back to one sample, sequenced in a study of cytomegalovirus exposure and HLA in healthy donors. This PCR relied on a set of 60 Vbeta primers and 13 Jbeta primers. TCRdb's table, derived via immunoSEQ multiplex PCR, lists solely in-frame clones and lacks some. The data hold approximately 140,000 clones, with roughly four fifths observed a single time. What was sequenced was PBMCs. The receptors shown here come from a woman aged 50 to 65 in good health and CMV-seronegative.

The V and J genes are TRBV29-1 and TRBJ1-6; 9 bases are shared with TRBD1. CDR1 and CDR2 (germline): SQVTM, ANQGSEA. CDR3 size: 14 residues. V shed 5 bases and J 7 bases; nucleotides not matched to a gene: 6. In DNA form, the CDR3 reads TGCAGCGTTTCGACAGGGGGTTGGAATTCACCCCTCCACTTT. Its translation: CSVSTGGWNSPLHF.

This chain connects TRBV5-5 to TRBJ2-1, with D possibly TRBD2 on 7 matching bases. The CDR3 consists of 17 residues. The V gene's germline CDR1 is SGHKS and CDR2 YYEKEE (reference sequence). The V and J ends lost 4 bases and 7 bases respectively, with 24 bases between them. CDR3 bases: TGTGCCAGCAGCCCGATTAGGGGGGAGGGTACGTGGAATGAGCAGTTCTTC. Amino acid sequence: CASSPIRGEGTWNEQFF.

The V call is TRBV11-2, the J call TRBJ2-5; D perhaps matches TRBD1 (5 bases). Trimming cost V 7 bases and J 5 bases, with 20 bases left between them. Germline V CDR1 and CDR2: SGHAT, FQNNGV. This CDR3 is 15 amino acids long. The chain's CDR3 is CASNGIGQGEETQYF. The CDR3 bases are TGTGCCAGCAACGGAATCGGGCAGGGCGAGGAGACCCAGTACTTC.

The V gene is TRBV7-2, the J gene TRBJ1-1; no clear D. The CDR3 loop spans 16 amino acids. V was pared by 5 bases and J by 1 base, with 17 bases between. Germline V gene lookup returns CDR1 SGHTA and CDR2 FQGNSA. The DNA of the CDR3 is TGTGCCAGCAGCCCACGATCCGGGATCCCGAACACTGAAGCTTTCTTT. It yields the protein CASSPRSGIPNTEAFF.

The chain links TRBV19 to TRBJ2-3, with a weak D call TRBD1 (5 bases). Between the trimmed V and J ends, which lost 5 bases and 4 bases, there was a span of 16 bases. CDR1 and CDR2 (germline): LNHDA, SQIVND (reference sequence). The CDR3 is 15 amino acids. The CDR3 loop is CASSLSRLTADTQYF. The CDR3 nucleotides are TGTGCCAGTAGTCTCTCTAGGCTGACAGCAGATACGCAGTATTTT.

The rearrangement links TRBV7-8 to TRBJ1-1; tentative D call: TRBD1 (6 bases). CDR3 length: 16 amino acids. The V gene's germline CDR1 is SGHVS and CDR2 FQNEAQ. The V gene lost 0 bases and the J gene lost 0 bases, with 11 bases spanning the gap. The CDR3, as DNA: TGTGCCAGCAGCTTAGCTAGTGGACAGTTGAACACTGAAGCTTTCTTT. Translation: CASSLASGQLNTEAFF. The full variable domain, with the rest looked up from reference TRBV7-8 and TRBJ1-1, is GAGVSQSPRYKVAKRGQDVALRCDPISGHVSLFWYQQALGQGPEFLTYFQNEAQLDKSGLPSDRFFAERPEGSVSTLKIQRTQQEDSAVYLCASSLASGQLNTEAFFGQGTRLTVV.

The CDR3 sequence: CASSLAAPYNEQFF. The CDR3 DNA reads TGTGCCAGCAGCCTAGCGGCCCCTTACAATGAGCAGTTCTTC. The rearrangement joins TRBV5-6 to TRBJ2-1; 7 bases fit TRBD2. This CDR3 has 14 amino acids. V was pared by 4 bases and J by 4 bases, with 5 bases of the junction left unmatched. CDR1 SGHDT and CDR2 YYEEEE come from the germline V gene.

This clone showed up just once. The chain is built from TRBV6-5 and TRBJ1-2; D is undetermined. Trimming took 0 bases from V and 1 from J, leaving 6 bases between them. The germline CDR1 and CDR2 sequences are MNHEY and SVGAGI. This CDR3 is 14 amino acids long. CDR3 in DNA: TGTGCCAGCAGTTACTCCAGAAGTAACTATGGCTACACCTTC. Its translation: CASSYSRSNYGYTF.

CDR3 protein: CAWAPTRTANTEAFF. The DNA of the CDR3 is TGTGCCTGGGCGCCTACTCGGACAGCGAACACTGAAGCTTTCTTT. The chain recombines TRBV30 with TRBJ1-1, with D perhaps TRBD1 (6 bases). The CDR3 spans 15 residues. V was shortened by 5 bases and J by 1 base, with 17 bases between the two germline ends. The germline V gene has CDR1 GTSNPN and CDR2 SVGIG (reference sequence).

The chain uses TRBV4-3 and TRBJ2-6; 7 positions match TRBD1. This CDR3 has 16 amino acids. The J segment lost 4 bases and the V segment lost 0 bases, leaving 3 bases of the junction unmatched. From germline, CDR1 is LGHNA and CDR2 YSLEER. The CDR3: CASSQETGTGANVLTF. DNA of the CDR3: TGCGCCAGCAGCCAAGAGACAGGGACCGGGGCCAACGTCCTGACTTTC.

The chain combines TRBV6-6 with TRBJ1-2; 7 bases match TRBD1. Trimming cost V 6 bases and J 0 bases; bases outside gene matches: 7. CDR3 length: 15 amino acids. Per the germline V gene, CDR1 is MNHNY and CDR2 is SVGAGI (reference sequence). As DNA, the CDR3 is TGTGCCAGCAGAAGACAGGGACGATCTAACTATGGCTACACCTTC. Amino acid sequence: CASRRQGRSNYGYTF.

The chain carries TRBV4-1 and TRBJ1-2; possible D gene TRBD1, 6 bases. The CDR3 has 16 amino acids. V was cut by 0 bases and J by 7 bases, with 18 bases left in between. Germline V gene sequence: CDR1 MGHRA, CDR2 YSYEKL. The CDR3 protein is CASSQEPDDRIGGYTF. The CDR3 coding sequence is TGCGCCAGCAGCCAAGAACCAGACGACAGGATAGGTGGCTACACCTTC.

Written as DNA, the CDR3 is TGCAGCGTTAAACAGGGTAGGGACACCGGGGAGCTGTTTTTT. Translation: CSVKQGRDTGELFF. V and J are TRBV29-1 and TRBJ2-2; TRBD1 is a possible D gene (6 bases). The V gene's germline CDR1 is SQVTM and CDR2 ANQGSEA. V was trimmed by 5 bases and J by 3 bases, leaving 13 bases between them. The CDR3 covers 14 residues.

This clone has a single count. The J gene is TRBJ1-1, the V gene TRBV6-1; maybe TRBD1 (6 bases). Germline V gene lookup returns CDR1 MNHNS and CDR2 SASEGT. V was trimmed by 6 bases and J by 5 bases, leaving 13 bases between them. CDR3 size: 13 residues. The CDR3: CASSTQGSTEAFF. CDR3 coding DNA: TGTGCCAGCAGCACGCAGGGGAGTACTGAAGCTTTCTTT.

The chain carries TRBV6-1 and TRBJ2-7, with D perhaps matching TRBD2 (7 bases). Germline assignment: CDR1 MNHNS and CDR2 SASEGT. The CDR3 is 14 residues long. Trimming cost V 8 bases and J 3 bases, with 17 bases left between them. The CDR3 DNA reads as TGTGCCAGCGGGGGGGCGCATTCTAACTACGAGCAGTACGTC. Protein sequence: CASGGAHSNYEQYV.

The chain carries TRBV18 and TRBJ2-2, with D possibly TRBD2 on 5 matching bases. V was cut by 3 bases and J by 1 base, with 6 bases left in between. The germline CDR1 and CDR2 sequences are KGHSH and LQKENI. The CDR3 totals 14 residues. This CDR3 reads CASSPDLNTGELFF. CDR3 DNA: TGTGCCAGCTCACCGGACTTGAACACCGGGGAGCTGTTTTTT.

This rearrangement joins TRBV29-1 to TRBJ2-3; 8 bases match TRBD1. J gave up 6 bases and V 7 bases, and 9 bases lay outside the gene matches. The CDR3 is 13 residues long. Germline CDR1 SQVTM, CDR2 ANQGSEA. The CDR3 nucleotides are TGCAGCGCGGACAGGGCTTTTCTCGATACGCAGTATTTT. Protein product: CSADRAFLDTQYF.

V is TRBV5-1 and J is TRBJ2-7; TRBD1 matches at 9 bases. CDR1 SGHRS and CDR2 YFSETQ come from the germline V gene. With 0 bases clipped from V and 2 bases from J, the junction kept 12 bases outside the gene matches. The CDR3 length is 18 residues. The CDR3: CASSLAATGGSVPYEQYF. The CDR3 nucleotides are TGCGCCAGCAGCTTGGCCGCAACAGGGGGCAGTGTGCCCTACGAGCAGTACTTC.

This clone occurred once. The chain has TRBV18 and TRBJ2-2, with D perhaps matching TRBD2 (7 bases). From germline, CDR1 is KGHSH and CDR2 LQKENI. The CDR3 is 16 residues long. Trimming took off 3 bases at V and 2 bases at J, with 13 bases between the two ends. Here the CDR3 reads CASSPSGTSNTGELFF. The CDR3 nucleotides read TGTGCCAGCTCACCGAGCGGGACATCTAACACCGGGGAGCTGTTTTTT.

The chain recombines TRBV19 with TRBJ2-7; 11 nucleotides align to TRBD1. V shed 6 bases and J 4 bases; nucleotides not matched to a gene: 5. The CDR3 spans 14 residues. The V gene's germline CDR1 is LNHDA and CDR2 SQIVND (reference sequence). The CDR3 protein is CASRRGQGGYEQYF. The DNA for the CDR3 is TGTGCCAGTAGACGGGGACAGGGGGGGTACGAGCAGTACTTC. Supplemented by reference TRBV19 and TRBJ2-7, the full variable domain reads DGGITQSPKYLFRKEGQNVTLSCEQNLNHDAMYWYRQDPGQGLRLIYYSQIVNDFQKGDIAEGYSVSREKKESFPLTVTSAQKNPTAFYLCASRRGQGGYEQYFGPGTRLTVT.

The chain has TRBV2 and TRBJ2-5; 8 nucleotides agree with TRBD1. The junction had 4 bases not matched to a gene; V was cut back by 5 bases and J by 5 bases. This CDR3 comprises 13 residues. Per germline, CDR1 SNHLY and CDR2 FYNNEI. This chain's CDR3 is CASSRDRRETQYF. CDR3 sequence (DNA): TGTGCCAGCAGTAGGGACAGGAGGGAGACCCAGTACTTC. Looking up the rest from reference TRBV2 and TRBJ2-5 gives the full variable domain: EPEVTQTPSHQVTQMGQEVILRCVPISNHLYFYWYRQILGQKVEFLVSFYNNEISEKSEIFDDQFSVERPDGSNFTLKIRSTKLEDSAMYFCASSRDRRETQYFGPGTRLLVL.

The genes are TRBV6-5 and TRBJ1-1, with 8 bases identical to TRBD1. The ends lost 4 bases at V and 1 base at J; junction bases unmatched: 2. From germline, CDR1 is MNHEY and CDR2 SVGAGI. The CDR3 sequence is 14 residues long. The CDR3 region is CASSSGQENTEAFF. The CDR3 region has the DNA TGTGCCAGCAGTTCGGGACAGGAGAACACTGAAGCTTTCTTT.

The chain employs TRBV27 and TRBJ1-1, with D perhaps TRBD1 (6 bases). With 3 bases removed from V and 6 bases from J, the gap between germline ends came to 11 bases. This CDR3 is built from 13 residues. Germline CDR1 reads MNHEY; CDR2 reads SMNVEV (reference sequence). The CDR3 loop is CASSFGTPAEAFF. DNA for the CDR3: TGTGCCAGCAGTTTTGGGACACCAGCTGAAGCTTTCTTT.

The chain employs TRBV6-5 and TRBJ2-7; D might be TRBD2 (5 bases). V gave up 5 bases and J gave up 3 bases, with 8 bases separating them. The CDR3 is 12 amino acids. Germline CDR1 is MNHEY and CDR2 is SVGAGI. The DNA of the CDR3 is TGTGCCAGCAGTGCCACTAGCTACGAGCAGTACTTC. Translation: CASSATSYEQYF.

The count of this clone is one. The V call is TRBV5-1, the J call TRBJ2-3, with 9 positions matching TRBD2. The CDR3 loop spans 15 amino acids. The V gene's germline CDR1 is SGHRS and CDR2 YFSETQ. The V segment lost 2 bases and the J segment 3 bases; nucleotides outside the gene matches: 4. The CDR3 coding sequence is TGCGCCAGCAGCTTTGGCGGGAGGGGTACAGATACGCAGTATTTT. Protein product: CASSFGGRGTDTQYF. The complete variable domain, with remaining parts taken from reference TRBV5-1 and TRBJ2-3, reads KAGVTQTPRYLIKTRGQQVTLSCSPISGHRSVSWYQQTPGQGLQFLFEYFSETQRNKGNFPGRFSGRQFSNSRSEMNVSTLELGDSALYLCASSFGGRGTDTQYFGPGTRLTVL.

V and J are TRBV5-6 and TRBJ2-2; 10 bases match TRBD1. Trimming took 4 bases from V and 3 from J; bases not matched to a gene: 6. Germline lookup yields CDR1 SGHDT and CDR2 YYEEEE. The CDR3 covers 16 residues. The CDR3 region is CASSPRDRGYTGELFF. The CDR3 DNA reads TGTGCCAGCAGCCCCCGGGACAGGGGTTACACCGGGGAGCTGTTTTTT.

This clone was recorded once. V usage is TRBV28 and J usage is TRBJ1-5; the D gene is possibly TRBD1 (5 bases). Germline lookup yields CDR1 MDHEN and CDR2 SYDVKM. Deletions cut 3 bases from V and 7 bases from J, with 13 bases between. The CDR3 sequence is 14 residues long. DNA of the CDR3: TGTGCCAGCAGTTTCGGGGGTCGTTGGCAGCCCCAGCATTTT. Translated, it gives CASSFGGRWQPQHF.

V and J are TRBV6-1 and TRBJ2-2; TRBD2 is a possible D gene (7 bases). The CDR3 runs 15 residues. V lost 7 bases, J lost 6 bases, and 18 bases lay in between. CDR1 and CDR2 from the germline V gene are MNHNS and SASEGT. The CDR3: CASNQLRGRAGELFF. The CDR3 DNA reads TGTGCCAGCAATCAACTGAGGGGGAGGGCCGGGGAGCTGTTTTTT.

This clone was detected only once. The V gene is TRBV4-3, the J gene TRBJ1-4; TRBD1 matches 9 bases. CDR3 size: 16 residues. The V gene end was trimmed by 4 bases and the J gene end by 7 bases; junction bases not matched to a gene: 10. Germline loops: CDR1 LGHNA, CDR2 YSLEER. The CDR3 loop is CASSLGQGGVGEKLFF. The DNA for the CDR3 is TGCGCCAGCAGCCTGGGACAGGGAGGAGTGGGTGAAAAACTGTTTTTT.